The 22 T cell receptor beta chains below all came from one sample that was sequenced in a study of blood T cell repertoires in COVID-19. Only in-frame clones appear in the TCRdb table, and some are missing; sequencing was by immunoSEQ multiplex PCR. The table records roughly 200,000 clones, more than 75% of them present only once. The specimen was peripheral blood. These receptors all stem from a man aged 40-49 years with active or convalescent COVID-19.

The rearrangement uses TRBV9 and TRBJ1-6, with a tentative D call TRBD1 (6 bases). This CDR3 is built from 16 residues. V gave up 3 bases and J gave up 7 bases, with 17 bases separating them. Germline V gene sequence: CDR1 SGDLS, CDR2 YYNGEE. CDR3: CASSATTGTTNSPLHF. CDR3 in DNA: TGTGCCAGCAGCGCGACCACCGGGACAACAAATTCACCCCTCCACTTT.

This clone was observed once. This chain uses TRBV5-1 with TRBJ1-2, with 7 bases matching TRBD1. Trimming took 4 bases from V and 5 from J; bases not matched to a gene: 11. Germline CDR1 is SGHRS and CDR2 is YFSETQ. The CDR3 has 15 amino acids. Here the CDR3 reads CASSVATGTSYGYTF. The DNA of the CDR3 is TGCGCCAGCAGCGTAGCGACAGGGACTTCGTATGGCTACACCTTC.

V usage is TRBV7-8 and J usage is TRBJ1-5; possibly TRBD1 for D (6 bases). V lost 5 bases and J lost 3, with 14 bases in between. CDR3 size: 15 residues. Per the germline V gene, CDR1 is SGHVS and CDR2 is FQNEAQ. DNA for the CDR3: TGTGCCAGCAGCACTAACAGGGTATCCAATCAGCCCCAGCATTTT. It specifies CASSTNRVSNQPQHF.

This chain connects TRBV5-1 to TRBJ2-6; D uncertain. The V and J ends lost 4 bases and 0 bases respectively, with 11 bases between them. The V gene's germline CDR1 is SGHRS and CDR2 YFSETQ. The CDR3 covers 16 residues. CDR3 protein: CASSPLSISGANVLTF. In DNA form, the CDR3 reads TGCGCCAGCAGCCCCCTCTCTATCTCTGGGGCCAACGTCCTGACTTTC.

The chain has TRBV28 and TRBJ2-3, with TRBD2 matching over 7 bases. CDR1 and CDR2 (germline): MDHEN, SYDVKM. The junction had 17 bases not matched to a gene; V was cut back by 5 bases and J by 6 bases. CDR3 length: 17 amino acids. CDR3 residues: CASSPRFGLTGGDTQYF. Here the CDR3 DNA reads TGTGCCAGCAGTCCCAGATTCGGACTTACCGGGGGGGATACGCAGTATTTT.

This clone was counted a single time. This sequence joins TRBV7-8 and TRBJ2-3, with 12 bases lining up with TRBD2. Trimming cost V 1 base and J 0 bases; bases outside gene matches: 5. The CDR3 runs to 18 residues. Germline V gene sequence: CDR1 SGHVS, CDR2 FQNEAQ. CDR3 sequence (DNA): TGTGCCAGCAGCTTAGAACTAGCGGGGGGATTTAGCACAGATACGCAGTATTTT. This translates into CASSLELAGGFSTDTQYF.

This clone was observed a single time. The chain is built from TRBV9 and TRBJ2-2; the D is unclear. Trimming removed 0 bases from V and 3 bases from J, with 12 bases in between. The CDR3 consists of 16 residues. In germline, CDR1 is SGDLS, CDR2 YYNGEE. CDR3 nucleotide sequence: TGTGCCAGCAGCGTAGTCAATCCCGAGGACACCGGGGAGCTGTTTTTT. This codes for CASSVVNPEDTGELFF. The full variable domain, its missing parts supplied by reference TRBV9 and TRBJ2-2, is DSGVTQTPKHLITATGQRVTLRCSPRSGDLSVYWYQQSLDQGLQFLIQYYNGEERAKGNILERFSAQQFPDLHSELNLSSLELGDSALYFCASSVVNPEDTGELFFGEGSRLTVL.

The rearrangement joins TRBV4-2 to TRBJ2-5; D perhaps matches TRBD2 (7 bases). Germline CDR1 is LGHNA and CDR2 is YNFKEQ. CDR3 length: 14 amino acids. V was shortened by 4 bases and J by 4 bases, with 13 bases between the two germline ends. CDR3 region: CASSLQRGGETQYF. The CDR3 DNA sequence: TGTGCCAGCAGCCTCCAGAGGGGGGGAGAGACCCAGTACTTC.

V and J are TRBV11-2 and TRBJ2-5, with 10 positions matching TRBD1. The CDR3 consists of 15 residues. CDR1 and CDR2 from the germline V gene are SGHAT and FQNNGV. V was pared by 4 bases and J by 4 bases, with 6 bases of the junction left unmatched. The chain's CDR3 is CASSSRGQGRETQYF. The CDR3 region has the DNA TGTGCCAGCAGCTCCCGGGGACAGGGGAGAGAGACCCAGTACTTC.

V is TRBV3-1 (or the pseudogene TRBV3-2) and J is TRBJ2-5; a weak D match, TRBD2 (6 bases). The CDR3 has 20 amino acids. Looked up from germline, CDR1 is LGHDT and CDR2 is YNNKEL (reference sequence). Trimming took off 4 bases at V and 4 bases at J, with 31 bases between the two ends. CDR3 coding DNA: TGTGCCAGCAGCCCCTACTTCCCACGGGACTTGAATTCACCGAGAGAGACCCAGTACTTC. Translated, it gives CASSPYFPRDLNSPRETQYF.

The chain combines TRBV28 with TRBJ1-2; perhaps TRBD1 as D (6 bases). The CDR3 consists of 13 residues. CDR1 is MDHEN and CDR2 is SYDVKM in the germline V gene. V was trimmed by 7 bases and J by 6 bases, leaving 15 bases between them. The CDR3 protein is CASTLGQMNGYTF. The CDR3 nucleotides are TGTGCCAGCACCCTCGGACAGATGAATGGCTACACCTTC.

V gene TRBV19 combines with J gene TRBJ2-1; the match to TRBD2 covers 13 bases. Germline lookup yields CDR1 LNHDA and CDR2 SQIVND (reference sequence). CDR3 length: 15 amino acids. V dropped 7 bases and J dropped 5; count of bases not matched to a gene: 5. The CDR3 sequence: CASNMGTSGNNEQFF. CDR3 in DNA: TGTGCCAGTAACATGGGGACTAGCGGGAACAATGAGCAGTTCTTC.

This sequence joins TRBV18 and TRBJ1-1, with a weak D call TRBD1 (6 bases). The CDR3 spans 12 residues. V lost 4 bases and J 4 bases, leaving 7 bases between the germline ends. The germline gives CDR1 KGHSH, CDR2 LQKENI. CDR3 DNA sequence: TGTGCCAGCTCACTACAGGGCACTGAAGCTTTCTTT. It translates to CASSLQGTEAFF.

The rearrangement uses TRBV5-5 and TRBJ1-2; D is perhaps TRBD1 (5 bases). Germline V CDR1 and CDR2: SGHKS, YYEKEE (reference sequence). Trimming took off 0 bases at V and 3 bases at J, with 15 bases between the two ends. The CDR3 spans 16 residues. The CDR3 DNA follows: TGTGCCAGCAGCTTGGCCGAGTGGGGCGCGGACTATGGCTACACCTTC. It is translated as CASSLAEWGADYGYTF.

This clone was picked up one time. The chain joins TRBV6-4 to TRBJ2-1; the D is unclear. Trimming pared 4 bases from V and 0 bases from J, leaving 4 bases between. The CDR3 is 13 residues long. Germline V CDR1 and CDR2: MRHNA, SNTAGT. CDR3 sequence (DNA): TGTGCCAGCAGTGCCAACTCCTACAATGAGCAGTTCTTC. Protein: CASSANSYNEQFF.

The genes are TRBV7-9 and TRBJ1-5, with D uncertain. Trimming took 2 bases from V and 5 from J, leaving 13 bases between them. The CDR3 consists of 15 residues. Germline assignment: CDR1 SEHNR and CDR2 FQNEAQ (reference sequence). The CDR3 DNA reads TGTGCCAGCAGCTTACTAACGGGGATAGATCAGCCCCAGCATTTT. Its translation is CASSLLTGIDQPQHF.

The chain combines TRBV5-1 with TRBJ1-2; 7 bases map to TRBD1. Germline V gene lookup returns CDR1 SGHRS and CDR2 YFSETQ. This CDR3 spans 15 amino acids. The J segment lost 2 bases and the V segment lost 0 bases, leaving 4 bases of the junction unmatched. CDR3 bases: TGCGCCAGCAGCTTGGAAGGGACAGTGAACTATGGCTACACCTTC. Its protein is CASSLEGTVNYGYTF.

The chain is built from TRBV7-9 and TRBJ2-3; 7 nucleotides align to TRBD1. V dropped 2 bases and J dropped 0; count of bases not matched to a gene: 8. Looked up from germline, CDR1 is SEHNR and CDR2 is FQNEAQ (reference sequence). The CDR3 extends over 17 amino acids. In nucleotides, the CDR3 is TGTGCCAGCAGCTTAATTATCGGGACAGAAAGCACAGATACGCAGTATTTT. This translates into CASSLIIGTESTDTQYF.

This chain joins TRBV6-5 and TRBJ1-2; maybe TRBD1 (5 bases). The V and J ends lost 7 bases and 3 bases respectively, with 18 bases between them. The CDR3 has 15 amino acids. Germline CDR1 MNHEY, CDR2 SVGAGI. The DNA for the CDR3 is TGTGCCAGCACCCCGAACGGCAGGGATCACTATGGCTACACCTTC. This encodes CASTPNGRDHYGYTF.

This clone has just one count. This chain connects TRBV12-3 or TRBV12-4 to TRBJ2-5; tentative D call: TRBD2 (6 bases). The CDR3 sequence is 13 residues long. With 3 bases removed from V and 5 bases from J, the gap between germline ends came to 10 bases. The CDR3 DNA reads TGTGCCAGCAGTTTGAGTGGGAGGGAGACCCAGTACTTC. Protein: CASSLSGRETQYF.

The chain is built from TRBV7-2 and TRBJ1-2; 10 bases agree with TRBD1. Germline V CDR1 and CDR2: SGHTA, FQGNSA. J lost 6 bases, V lost 3 bases, and 10 bases had no gene match. This CDR3 comprises 16 residues. The CDR3 here is CASSLKPGQGYHGYTF. DNA of the CDR3: TGTGCCAGCAGCTTGAAACCGGGACAGGGGTACCATGGCTACACCTTC.

J is TRBJ2-7 and V is TRBV12-3 or TRBV12-4; D call uncertain. The CDR3 is 12 amino acids. V was cut by 5 bases and J by 6 bases, with 11 bases left in between. In DNA form, the CDR3 reads TGTGCCAGCAGTCCCAGCAGGTCCGAGCAGTACTTC. Its protein is CASSPSRSEQYF.